The 24 T cell receptor beta chains below come from one sample, sequenced in a study of T cell changes during pregnancy in multiple sclerosis (dated by TCRdb to the late 2010s). Receptor libraries were prepared by the immunoSEQ multiplex PCR assay. TCRdb took over this immuneACCESS table, retaining in-frame rearrangements with V and J assigned. Such tables are incomplete; in checked studies, under half of the missing clones stem from an unresolved V gene, and the remainder is unexplained. This sample has tens of thousands of clones in its table, and around 90% of those were observed once. In total, the top ten clones hold 1.5% to 2% of the sample. The sample in question was peripheral blood, obtained in the first trimester of pregnancy. The receptor source for this set is a female donor with multiple sclerosis, enrolled in a pregnancy study.

The table lists this clone with a few counts. The rearrangement links TRBV30 to TRBJ1-1; D ambiguous. Between the trimmed V and J ends, which lost 0 bases and 6 bases, there was a span of 8 bases. Looked up from germline, CDR1 is GTSNPN and CDR2 is SVGIG (reference sequence). The CDR3 totals 12 residues. The CDR3 reads CAWSVQFAEAFF. The CDR3 DNA sequence: TGTGCCTGGAGTGTACAGTTCGCTGAAGCTTTCTTT.

This chain connects TRBV5-1 to TRBJ2-1; 10 bases agree with TRBD2. Germline V gene sequence: CDR1 SGHRS, CDR2 YFSETQ. The junction had 5 bases not matched to a gene; V was cut back by 4 bases and J by 4 bases. The length of the CDR3 is 15 residues. CDR3 loop: CASSHGLAVYNEQFF. The CDR3 nucleotides read TGCGCCAGCAGCCATGGACTAGCGGTTTACAATGAGCAGTTCTTC.

The rearrangement links TRBV28 to TRBJ1-2, with D tentatively TRBD1 (5 bases). The CDR3 has 12 amino acids. The V gene's germline CDR1 is MDHEN and CDR2 SYDVKM. V lost 8 bases, J lost 2 bases, and 9 bases lay in between. As DNA, the CDR3 is TGTGCCAGCGACCAGGGAAACTATGGCTACACCTTC. Its protein is CASDQGNYGYTF.

This clone appeared a few times. The chain employs TRBV7-2 and TRBJ1-1; D remains unclear. The germline V gene encodes CDR1 SGHTA and CDR2 FQGNSA. The length of the CDR3 is 15 residues. With 1 base removed from V and 5 bases from J, the gap between germline ends came to 14 bases. In DNA form, the CDR3 reads TGTGCCAGCAGCTTAGTCGGGGTCGGGGATACTGAAGCTTTCTTT. Its translation: CASSLVGVGDTEAFF.

The gene calls are TRBV18 and TRBJ1-1; D is ambiguous. The CDR3 runs 16 residues. V dropped 3 bases and J dropped 1 base, with 15 bases sitting between them. CDR1 and CDR2 from the germline V gene are KGHSH and LQKENI. CDR3 residues: CASSPFSPDSNTEAFF. The DNA of the CDR3 is TGTGCCAGCTCACCCTTCTCCCCGGACTCGAACACTGAAGCTTTCTTT.

V usage is TRBV6-1 and J usage is TRBJ1-1; D not resolved. The ends were cut back, 7 bases at V and 11 bases at J, with 14 bases in the middle. The CDR3 totals 11 residues. CDR1 is MNHNS and CDR2 is SASEGT in the germline V gene. The CDR3 spells CASTQVQRAFF. The CDR3, as DNA: TGTGCCAGCACCCAGGTTCAGCGGGCTTTCTTT.

The J gene is TRBJ1-2, the V gene TRBV7-2; 7 positions agree with TRBD1. CDR1 is SGHTA, CDR2 FQGNSA, per germline. The CDR3 contains 14 residues. V was pared by 1 base and J by 5 bases, with 4 bases of the junction left unmatched. This CDR3 is CASSLESRGYGYTF. The CDR3 DNA follows: TGTGCCAGCAGCTTAGAATCCAGGGGGTATGGCTACACCTTC.

V usage is TRBV9 and J usage is TRBJ2-1, with 10 bases that match TRBD2. The CDR3 is 18 residues long. Germline assignment: CDR1 SGDLS and CDR2 YYNGEE. The V and J ends lost 0 bases and 7 bases, in that order; junction bases with no gene match: 13. This CDR3 is CASSVAEGSGRVGNEQFF. CDR3 DNA: TGTGCCAGCAGCGTAGCTGAAGGAAGCGGGAGGGTAGGGAATGAGCAGTTCTTC.

The chain links TRBV28 to TRBJ2-1; perhaps TRBD1 as D (6 bases). The germline V gene has CDR1 MDHEN and CDR2 SYDVKM. The CDR3 contains 12 residues. Trimming pared 7 bases from V and 13 bases from J, leaving 17 bases between. CDR3 in DNA: TGTGCCAGCAAATCAATCGGGACAATCCAGTTCTTC. This translates into CASKSIGTIQFF.

This rearrangement joins TRBV18 to TRBJ2-7; D is unresolved. The CDR3 has 13 residues. Looked up from germline, CDR1 is KGHSH and CDR2 is LQKENI. Trimming shortened V by 2 bases and J by 7 bases, and 12 bases separated the two germline ends. The CDR3 loop is CASSPGSRGEQYF. For the CDR3, the DNA is TGTGCCAGCTCACCAGGGTCTAGAGGAGAGCAGTACTTC.

This clone was seen once. The sample holds other DNA sequences that translate to the same CDR3. The V call is TRBV27, the J call TRBJ2-7, with a possible D match to TRBD1 (5 bases). Per germline, CDR1 MNHEY and CDR2 SMNVEV (reference sequence). The CDR3 loop spans 13 amino acids. V lost 2 bases and J lost 4, with 9 bases in between. CDR3 protein: CASSLRGGYEQYF. DNA of the CDR3: TGTGCCAGCAGTTTAAGGGGCGGATACGAGCAGTACTTC.

The chain is built from TRBV5-1 and TRBJ2-7; TRBD2 agrees at 7 bases. Germline values: CDR1 SGHRS, CDR2 YFSETQ. This CDR3 is built from 13 residues. With V trimmed by 4 bases and J by 4 bases, 5 bases remained unmatched. The CDR3 DNA is TGCGCCAGCAGCGTACGCGGGAGTTACGAGCAGTACTTC. This gives the protein CASSVRGSYEQYF.

The chain carries TRBV5-4 and TRBJ1-2, with D possibly being TRBD1 (5 bases). The germline V gene has CDR1 SGHNT and CDR2 YYREEE (reference sequence). The V and J ends lost 0 bases and 10 bases respectively, with 19 bases between them. The CDR3 has 15 amino acids. In DNA, the CDR3 is TGTGCCAGCAGCTTGGAGGGGCGGAGTAGTGGCCTCTACACCTTC. This codes for CASSLEGRSSGLYTF.

The chain is built from TRBV28 and TRBJ1-1; TRBD1 agrees at 12 bases. V shed 11 bases, J shed 7 bases, and the junction held 8 bases outside the gene matches. This CDR3 has 13 residues. The germline gives CDR1 MDHEN, CDR2 SYDVKM. CDR3 protein: CAAGDRGPNEAFF. The CDR3 coding sequence is TGTGCCGCGGGGGACAGGGGGCCGAATGAAGCTTTCTTT.

The J gene is TRBJ1-4, the V gene TRBV19; perhaps TRBD1 as D (6 bases). V was clipped by 5 bases and J by 0 bases, with 7 bases between them. The V gene's germline CDR1 is LNHDA and CDR2 SQIVND (reference sequence). The CDR3 contains 14 residues. The CDR3 DNA reads as TGTGCCAGTAGTCGGACAGCAACTAATGAAAAACTGTTTTTT. It yields the protein CASSRTATNEKLFF.

This rearrangement joins TRBV7-2 to TRBJ2-5; a possible D gene is TRBD2 (5 bases). The CDR3 is made up of 16 amino acids. CDR1 and CDR2 (germline): SGHTA, FQGNSA. Between the trimmed V and J ends, which lost 5 bases and 1 base, there was a span of 17 bases. The chain's CDR3 is CASSLPLRRGQETQYF. Here the CDR3 DNA reads TGTGCCAGCAGCCTACCGCTCCGACGGGGCCAAGAGACCCAGTACTTC.

The J gene is TRBJ2-3, the V gene TRBV7-9; 9 bases fit TRBD2. The CDR3 length is 16 residues. V lost 5 bases, J lost 1 base, and 7 bases stayed unmatched. Germline CDR1 reads SEHNR; CDR2 reads FQNEAQ (reference sequence). This CDR3 reads CASSPGLAIGTDTQYF. CDR3 nucleotides: TGTGCCAGCAGCCCCGGACTAGCGATCGGCACAGATACGCAGTATTTT.

The rearrangement uses TRBV4-1 and TRBJ2-3, with no clear D. CDR3 length equals 18 residues. V lost 5 bases and J lost 2, with 23 bases in between. Germline loops: CDR1 MGHRA, CDR2 YSYEKL. CDR3 nucleotides: TGCGCCAGCAGCAGAAACCTGCTTGGCATCCCTCCCACAGATACGCAGTATTTT. The encoded protein is CASSRNLLGIPPTDTQYF.

V usage is TRBV7-2 and J usage is TRBJ2-6; TRBD2 is a possible D gene (5 bases). This CDR3 is built from 15 residues. The V end was cut by 1 base, the J end by 4 bases, with 8 bases between. CDR1 and CDR2 from the germline V gene are SGHTA and FQGNSA. CDR3 bases: TGTGCCAGCAGCTTAGGAGGGTTAGGGGCCAACGTCCTGACTTTC. It codes for CASSLGGLGANVLTF. The whole variable domain, filled in from reference TRBV7-2 and TRBJ2-6, reads GAGVSQSPSNKVTEKGKDVELRCDPISGHTALYWYRQSLGQGLEFLIYFQGNSAPDKSGLPSDRFSAERTGGSVSTLTIQRTQQEDSAVYLCASSLGGLGANVLTFGAGSRLTVL.

In this sample, this clone turned up many times. The sample carries other DNA sequences with the same CDR3. This chain uses TRBV4-2 with TRBJ2-6; tentatively, D is TRBD1 (6 bases). This CDR3 comprises 16 residues. V was shortened by 0 bases and J by 0 bases, with 6 bases between the two germline ends. Germline V gives CDR1 LGHNA, CDR2 YNFKEQ. The CDR3 DNA reads TGTGCCAGCAGCCAAGAACAGGGCTCTGGGGCCAACGTCCTGACTTTC. Translating it yields CASSQEQGSGANVLTF.

The rearrangement uses TRBV2 and TRBJ1-5; 7 bases are a match to TRBD1. Germline CDR1 and CDR2: SNHLY and FYNNEI. This CDR3 is 14 amino acids long. After removal of 5 bases from V and 7 bases from J, the junction contained 8 bases not matched to a gene. CDR3: CASSIGGSGQPQHF. DNA of the CDR3: TGTGCCAGCAGTATAGGGGGCAGCGGGCAGCCCCAGCATTTT.

The V gene is TRBV14, the J gene TRBJ1-1; D is undetermined. The V gene's germline CDR1 is SGHDN and CDR2 FVKESK. With 1 base removed from V and 0 bases from J, the gap between germline ends came to 3 bases. CDR3 size: 13 residues. In DNA, the CDR3 is TGTGCCAGCAGCCAAGCCGTGAACACTGAAGCTTTCTTT. Translation: CASSQAVNTEAFF.

Comment on this clone: Other DNA sequences in this sample translate to the same CDR3. The chain uses TRBV30 and TRBJ1-4, with D unresolved. CDR1 and CDR2 from the germline V gene are GTSNPN and SVGIG (reference sequence). The V end lost 0 bases, the J end lost 8 bases, and 7 bases lay between the germline ends. This CDR3 comprises 12 residues. CDR3 region: CAWSVLREKLFF. The CDR3 coding sequence is TGTGCCTGGAGTGTACTCAGGGAAAAACTGTTTTTT.

V is TRBV27 and J is TRBJ2-7; 7 bases agree with TRBD1. Per germline, CDR1 MNHEY and CDR2 SMNVEV (reference sequence). The CDR3 contains 14 residues. The junction had 5 bases not matched to a gene; V was cut back by 6 bases and J by 0 bases. Written as DNA, the CDR3 is TGTGCCAGCAGGACCCGGGACAGCTCCTACGAGCAGTACTTC. It translates to CASRTRDSSYEQYF.